Below are 26 T cell receptor beta chains sequenced from a single sample in a study of T cells after yellow fever vaccination. One entry per CDR3 protein results from TCRdb running MiXCR on the 5' RACE reads. The sample lists about 210,000 distinct CDR3 sequences, approximately 3.3% occurring once. The material sequenced was CD4+ T cells sorted from PBMCs, taken 10 days after the yellow fever booster vaccination. Source of these receptors: a man aged 18 to 29 who received the YFV17D yellow fever vaccine.

Ten or more counts support this clonotype. The chain carries TRBV13 and TRBJ2-1; a possible D gene is TRBD2 (6 bases). Trimming cost V 1 base and J 6 bases, with 13 bases left between them. Germline lookup yields CDR1 PRHDT and CDR2 FYEKMQ (reference sequence). The CDR3 runs 15 residues. The CDR3 DNA sequence: TGTGCCAGCAGCTTAGAAGCCGAGCGGGTCAATGAGCAGTTCTTC. Translated, it gives CASSLEAERVNEQFF.

The chain couples TRBV12-3 or TRBV12-4 to TRBJ2-5; a possible D gene is TRBD2 (7 bases). This CDR3 is built from 15 residues. The V end lost 2 bases, the J end lost 4 bases, and 14 bases lay between the germline ends. The CDR3 nucleotides are TGTGCCAGCAGTTTATTTGGAGGGGGGGGAGAGACCCAGTACTTC. Protein: CASSLFGGGGETQYF.

The rearrangement uses TRBV5-1 and TRBJ2-1; D possibly uses TRBD1 or TRBD2 (5 bases each). The CDR3 is made up of 16 amino acids. V lost 1 base and J 0 bases, leaving 11 bases between the germline ends. Germline lookup yields CDR1 SGHRS and CDR2 YFSETQ. CDR3 region: CASSLMRGSSYNEQFF. The CDR3 region has the DNA TGCGCCAGCAGCTTGATGAGGGGCAGCTCCTACAATGAGCAGTTCTTC.

This chain joins TRBV7-6 and TRBJ1-2; no clear D gene. CDR1 SGHVS and CDR2 FNYEAQ come from the germline V gene. This CDR3 has 15 residues. The ends were cut back, 1 base at V and 2 bases at J, with 11 bases in the middle. The CDR3 is CASSLVPDANYGYTF. The CDR3 nucleotides read TGTGCCAGCAGCTTAGTCCCCGATGCAAACTATGGCTACACCTTC.

This clonotype showed up many times. V is TRBV5-5 and J is TRBJ2-2; TRBD1 aligns across 8 bases. V trimming: 1 base; J trimming: 6 bases; junction bases outside the gene matches: 8. There are 16 residues in the CDR3. From germline, CDR1 is SGHKS and CDR2 YYEKEE (reference sequence). The CDR3 bases are TGTGCCAGCAGCTTGAGGCTTCAGGGGGCATCCGGGGAGCTGTTTTTT. It yields the protein CASSLRLQGASGELFF.

This clonotype showed up just a few times. V is TRBV4-3 and J is TRBJ1-4; 8 nucleotides match TRBD1. V shed 4 bases, J shed 3 bases, and the junction held 13 bases outside the gene matches. CDR3 length equals 18 residues. Germline loops: CDR1 LGHNA, CDR2 YSLEER. CDR3 nucleotide sequence: TGCGCCAGCAGCCTTAACGGACAGGGTCGGGTGCCTAATGAAAAACTGTTTTTT. It specifies CASSLNGQGRVPNEKLFF.

This rearrangement joins TRBV5-6 to TRBJ2-1; perhaps TRBD1 as D (5 bases). CDR3 size: 17 residues. Germline V CDR1 and CDR2: SGHDT, YYEEEE. With 1 base removed from V and 0 bases from J, the gap between germline ends came to 14 bases. The CDR3 sequence: CASSLSKADISYNEQFF. Written as DNA, the CDR3 is TGTGCCAGCAGCTTGTCGAAGGCGGACATCTCCTACAATGAGCAGTTCTTC.

The rearrangement joins TRBV7-2 to TRBJ2-7, with 7 bases matching TRBD1. The CDR3 totals 15 residues. Germline CDR1 is SGHTA and CDR2 is FQGNSA. V shed 1 base and J 3 bases; nucleotides not matched to a gene: 6. The CDR3 region is CASSLGLGQDYEQYF. CDR3 coding DNA: TGTGCCAGCAGCTTAGGTTTAGGACAGGACTACGAGCAGTACTTC.

This clonotype has at least ten counts. The chain couples TRBV5-1 to TRBJ1-1; the D gene is possibly TRBD1 (5 bases). This CDR3 is built from 13 residues. Trimming pared 4 bases from V and 4 bases from J, leaving 11 bases between. CDR1 is SGHRS, CDR2 YFSETQ, per germline. The CDR3 sequence: CASSLDTATEAFF. CDR3 DNA sequence: TGCGCCAGCAGCCTGGACACAGCCACTGAAGCTTTCTTT.

This clonotype was counted many times. The rearrangement uses TRBV7-3 and TRBJ2-1; possible D gene TRBD2, 6 bases. The germline CDR1 and CDR2 sequences are SGHTA and FQGTGA. The CDR3 loop spans 15 amino acids. V was shortened by 0 bases and J by 6 bases, with 12 bases between the two germline ends. The CDR3 region has the DNA TGTGCCAGCAGCTTAACTAGCGGTTGGGGCAATGAGCAGTTCTTC. It specifies CASSLTSGWGNEQFF.

The sample holds many counts of this clonotype. The J gene is TRBJ1-6, the V gene TRBV24-1; 7 bases align to TRBD1. The J segment lost 3 bases and the V segment lost 12 bases, leaving 10 bases of the junction unmatched. Germline CDR1 reads KGHDR; CDR2 reads SFDVKD. This CDR3 region has 15 residues. The CDR3 DNA follows: TGTGCCGGATCCCGGGACAGCCGCTATAATTCACCCCTCCACTTT. Translating it yields CAGSRDSRYNSPLHF.

This chain joins TRBV20-1 and TRBJ2-1, with 8 bases aligning to TRBD1. The germline gives CDR1 DFQATT, CDR2 SNEGSKA (reference sequence). This CDR3 spans 15 amino acids. The junction had 11 bases not matched to a gene; V was cut back by 6 bases and J by 4 bases. The CDR3 spells CSAATTGANYNEQFF. The CDR3 DNA follows: TGCAGTGCCGCGACGACAGGGGCTAATTACAATGAGCAGTTCTTC.

This clonotype was counted a few times. The chain joins TRBV5-6 to TRBJ1-2; no clear D. V lost 4 bases to trimming and J lost 4 bases, with 11 bases between them. Germline V gene lookup returns CDR1 SGHDT and CDR2 YYEEEE. The CDR3 extends over 13 amino acids. CDR3 sequence reads: CASSPRDFYGYTF. The CDR3 DNA reads TGTGCCAGCAGCCCCCGGGATTTCTATGGCTACACCTTC.

The table lists this clonotype with many counts. The J gene is TRBJ2-1, the V gene TRBV6-6; TRBD2 matches at 12 bases. CDR1 is MNHNY and CDR2 is SVGAGI in the germline V gene (reference sequence). The length of the CDR3 is 15 residues. Germline trimming cut 4 bases from V and 10 bases from J; bases unmatched to any gene: 8. CDR3 DNA: TGTGCCAGCAGTTCTAGCGGGGGGGCCCGAGTGGAGCAGTTCTTC. It encodes CASSSSGGARVEQFF.

The chain recombines TRBV2 with TRBJ2-4, with 7 positions matching TRBD1. Germline lookup yields CDR1 SNHLY and CDR2 FYNNEI. With 5 bases clipped from V and 0 bases from J, the junction kept 1 base outside the gene matches. CDR3 length equals 14 residues. CDR3: CASSRGLAKNIQYF. The CDR3 DNA is TGTGCCAGCAGTAGGGGGCTAGCCAAAAACATTCAGTACTTC. The full variable domain, its missing parts supplied by reference TRBV2 and TRBJ2-4, is EPEVTQTPSHQVTQMGQEVILRCVPISNHLYFYWYRQILGQKVEFLVSFYNNEISEKSEIFDDQFSVERPDGSNFTLKIRSTKLEDSAMYFCASSRGLAKNIQYFGAGTRLSVL.

The chain recombines TRBV20-1 with TRBJ2-7; 10 bases are shared with TRBD1. The CDR3 covers 12 residues. Germline V lookup: CDR1 DFQATT, CDR2 SNEGSKA (reference sequence). V was pared by 4 bases and J by 9 bases, with 6 bases of the junction left unmatched. The CDR3 DNA follows: TGCAGTGCTAAGACAGGGGGCGCCTGGCAGTACTTC. Amino acid sequence: CSAKTGGAWQYF.

This clonotype has a handful of counts. The rearrangement uses TRBV3-1 and TRBJ2-2; unclear D gene. This CDR3 has 15 residues. V lost 1 base to trimming and J lost 6 bases, with 12 bases between them. Per germline, CDR1 LGHDT and CDR2 YNNKEL (reference sequence). The CDR3 nucleotides read TGTGCCAGCAGCCAAGCGAGGAGCACCGCCGGGGAGCTGTTTTTT. It is translated as CASSQARSTAGELFF.

This clonotype was recorded at least ten times. This rearrangement joins TRBV7-9 to TRBJ1-1; no definite D call. The CDR3 runs 13 residues. CDR1 is SEHNR, CDR2 FQNEAQ, per germline (reference sequence). The V end was cut by 5 bases, the J end by 5 bases, with 12 bases between. The CDR3 spells CASSRGPVTEAFF. CDR3 DNA: TGTGCCAGCAGCCGCGGGCCGGTGACTGAAGCTTTCTTT.

This clonotype occurred many times. The rearrangement uses TRBV29-1 and TRBJ2-2, with 10 bases that match TRBD1. CDR1 is SQVTM, CDR2 ANQGSEA, per germline. V lost 5 bases, J lost 7 bases, and 10 bases stayed unmatched. The CDR3 has 15 residues. CDR3 nucleotides: TGCAGCGTTTCCCGGGACAGGGGTCCTATCGGGGAGCTGTTTTTT. Translating gives CSVSRDRGPIGELFF.

There are many counts of this clonotype. The chain carries TRBV15 and TRBJ2-3; TRBD2 might be the D (5 bases). Trimming took off 1 base at V and 5 bases at J, with 19 bases between the two ends. From germline, CDR1 is LNHNV and CDR2 YYDKDF (reference sequence). The CDR3 consists of 17 residues. The CDR3 DNA reads as TGTGCCACCAGCAGAGGCAGCGGCCTCCACGCCCAAGATACGCAGTATTTT. This encodes CATSRGSGLHAQDTQYF.

V gene TRBV5-6 combines with J gene TRBJ2-5, with 13 bases that match TRBD2. CDR3 length equals 18 residues. The V gene end was trimmed by 0 bases and the J gene end by 5 bases; junction bases not matched to a gene: 10. CDR1 and CDR2 (germline): SGHDT, YYEEEE. As DNA, the CDR3 is TGTGCCAGCAGCTTGGCCCCCGGACTAGCGGGGGCGGGGGAGACCCAGTACTTC. Residues: CASSLAPGLAGAGETQYF.

This clonotype was counted ten times or more. The rearrangement joins TRBV12-3 or TRBV12-4 to TRBJ2-1; 7 positions agree with TRBD2. This CDR3 contains 15 residues. After removal of 3 bases from V and 2 bases from J, the junction contained 4 bases not matched to a gene. CDR3 in amino acids: CASSFRGVTYNEQFF. CDR3 nucleotide sequence: TGTGCCAGCAGTTTTCGGGGGGTCACCTACAATGAGCAGTTCTTC.

The V and J genes are TRBV2 and TRBJ2-5; D is uncertain. The V end lost 7 bases, the J end lost 4 bases, and 16 bases lay between the germline ends. This CDR3 comprises 14 residues. Germline V CDR1 and CDR2: SNHLY, FYNNEI. CDR3 amino acids: CASTLARAAETQYF. The CDR3 region has the DNA TGTGCCAGCACCTTGGCTAGGGCAGCAGAGACCCAGTACTTC.

This clonotype occurred many times. V usage is TRBV28 and J usage is TRBJ1-5, with 7 bases fitting TRBD1. This CDR3 has 14 residues. Per the germline V gene, CDR1 is MDHEN and CDR2 is SYDVKM. The V segment lost 6 bases and the J segment 5 bases; nucleotides outside the gene matches: 7. The chain's CDR3 is CASRTTQGDQPQHF. Written as DNA, the CDR3 is TGTGCCAGCAGAACGACCCAGGGGGATCAGCCCCAGCATTTT.

This clonotype has at least ten counts. CDR3 loop: CSARAGTGGRNTEAFF. CDR3 coding DNA: TGCAGTGCTAGAGCCGGGACAGGGGGACGGAACACTGAAGCTTTCTTT. The chain uses TRBV20-1 and TRBJ1-1, with 11 bases lining up with TRBD1. V was clipped by 1 base and J by 1 base; unmatched bases: 5. The CDR3 is 16 amino acids. From germline, CDR1 is DFQATT and CDR2 SNEGSKA (reference sequence).

This clonotype has only a few counts. The chain employs TRBV4-1 and TRBJ2-3; no clear D. Between the trimmed V and J ends, which lost 2 bases and 4 bases, there was a span of 7 bases. The CDR3 covers 13 residues. In germline, CDR1 is MGHRA, CDR2 YSYEKL. The CDR3 region has the DNA TGCGCCAGCAGCCAAAGATTCCCAGATACGCAGTATTTT. Translated: CASSQRFPDTQYF.